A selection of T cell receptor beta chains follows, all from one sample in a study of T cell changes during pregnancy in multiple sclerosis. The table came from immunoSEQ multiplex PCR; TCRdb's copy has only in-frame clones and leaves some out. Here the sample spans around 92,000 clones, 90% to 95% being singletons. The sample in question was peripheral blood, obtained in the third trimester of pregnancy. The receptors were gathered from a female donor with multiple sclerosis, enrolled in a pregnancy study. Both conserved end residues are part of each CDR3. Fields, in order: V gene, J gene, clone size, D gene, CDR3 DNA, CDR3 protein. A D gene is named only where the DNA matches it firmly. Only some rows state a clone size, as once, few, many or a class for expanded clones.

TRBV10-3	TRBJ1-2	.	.	TGTGCCATCAGTGGAACGGGCCAGGGAGGTGAGGGCTACACCTTC	CAISGTGQGGEGYTF
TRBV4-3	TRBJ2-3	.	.	TGCGCCAGCAGCCAAGAATTGGTAGTCACAGATACGCAGTATTTT	CASSQELVVTDTQYF
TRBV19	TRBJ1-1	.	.	TGTGCCAGTCTAGTAACGCCAGGGGCGCGCACTGAAGCTTTCTTT	CASLVTPGARTEAFF
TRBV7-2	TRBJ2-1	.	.	TGTGCCAGCAGCACGACTGCTGTGGGCTACAATGAGCAGTTCTTC	CASSTTAVGYNEQFF
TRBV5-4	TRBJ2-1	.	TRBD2	TGTGCCAGCAGCTCCCGGCTTAGCGGGGGCAATGAGCAGTTCTTC	CASSSRLSGGNEQFF
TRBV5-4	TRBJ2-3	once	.	TGTGCCAGCAGCTTACCGGGGGATACGCAGTATTTT	CASSLPGDTQYF
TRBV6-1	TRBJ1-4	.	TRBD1	TGTGCCAGCAGTACCGGGACAGGGGCAAATGAAAAACTGTTTTTT	CASSTGTGANEKLFF
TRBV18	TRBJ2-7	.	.	TGTGCCAGCTCGGCCGGGAAGAACTACGAGCAGTACTTC	CASSAGKNYEQYF
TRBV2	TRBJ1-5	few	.	TGTGCCAGCAGTGAAGGCGGAATCAATCAGCCCCAGCATTTT	CASSEGGINQPQHF
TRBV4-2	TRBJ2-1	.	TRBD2	TGTGCCAGCAGCCAAGATTGGGGAGCGGGAGGTTTTGGTGTCTGGAATGAGCAGTTCTTC	CASSQDWGAGGFGVWNEQFF
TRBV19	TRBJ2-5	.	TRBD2	TGTGCCAGTAGTCGGACTAGCGGGAGACGAGAGACCCAGTACTTC	CASSRTSGRRETQYF
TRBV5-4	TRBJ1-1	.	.	TGTGCCAGCAGCGGGGGGGGGCTGGTGACTTTCTTT	CASSGGGLVTFF
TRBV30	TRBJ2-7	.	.	TGTGCCCTTAGCGGCCCCTCCTACGAGCAGTACTTC	CALSGPSYEQYF
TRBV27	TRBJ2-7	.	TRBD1	TGTGCCAGCAGTTTATCAGGGACAGGGTCCTACGAGCAGTACTTC	CASSLSGTGSYEQYF
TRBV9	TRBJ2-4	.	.	TGTGCCAGCAGCAACCCCGGGACTGAGCTTAGCAACATTCAGTACTTC	CASSNPGTELSNIQYF
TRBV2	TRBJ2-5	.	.	TGTGCCAGCAGTGATATTTCCGTCAGGGAGACCCAGTACTTC	CASSDISVRETQYF
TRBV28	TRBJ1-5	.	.	TGTGCCAGCAGTTCCGCGACAGGTTTGCAGCCCCAGCATTTT	CASSSATGLQPQHF